Listed here is a single T cell receptor (beta chain). Its antigen target is currently unknown. Base qualities were left out, and no much larger clone turns up one base away. Libraries came from the immunoSEQ multiplex PCR assay. TCR beta CDR3 sequencing was performed on DNA from the cultured, isolated CD4+ T cells. Under the source paper's analysis protocol: Non-productive TCR sequences were removed, reads were trimmed to the CDR3 region, and CDR3s of at least 7 amino acids were retained. The MANAFEST web app was used to pick out antigen-specific clonotypes by comparing their expansion in peptide wells with that in reference cultures. To count as positive, a clone had to show expansion at FDR<0.05 compared with the reference and with all other wells, an odds ratio above 5, and a frequency above 0.1% in two replicate wells. A clonotype was defined as cross-reactive if the clonotype was significantly expanded both in SARS-CoV-2 spike wells and in at least one common cold coronavirus spike condition. CDR3 similarity was assessed by Levenshtein distance using the stringdist R package, and unrooted trees were constructed with ape in R 3.6.1. TCRdb retrieved this table from immuneACCESS and kept in-frame rearrangements only. Not all clones are present; in checked studies, unresolved V genes account for under half, and no reason is known for the remainder. The DNA was the basis for D and trimming; V, J and clone size are from that table. Present in this sample are roughly 35,000 clones, around 75% of which were seen just once. The ten largest clones add up to around 7% of the sample.

The entry originates in a study of vaccination effects on CD4 cells after COVID-19 (dated by TCRdb to between 2021 and 2023). About the study as a whole: In the ViraFEST assay, PBMC were stimulated with viral peptide pools, and TCR sequencing was then used to find antigen-specific CD4+ T cell clonotypes based on their expansion. Three convalescent patients were sampled early (day +14) and late (day +241, +227, +161 respectively) after vaccination. Post-vaccine samples across the study were collected a median of 72 days after the second dose, with a range of 14 to 241. Roughly 1.9 million PBMC per well were cultured with 9 to 10 ug/ml peptides in IMDM containing around 5% human AB serum, roughly 10 IU/ml IL-2 and gentamicin. In both COVID-19 convalescent patients and infection-naive vaccine recipients, the study compared SARS-CoV-2 spike-specific CD4+ TCR repertoires from before mRNA vaccination with those from after it. Altogether, approximately 10 COVID-19 convalescent patients and 4 SARS-CoV-2-naive healthy vaccine recipients made up the full study. Cultures from other donors in the study were sequenced with the Oncomine TCR Beta short-read assay on an Illumina iSeq 100.

After roughly 11 days of culture, CD4+ T cells were isolated with the EasySep CD4+ T cell isolation kit. PCR-confirmed SARS-CoV-2 infection had occurred in convalescent patients between March and December 2020, before the Alpha, Beta and Delta variants emerged in the United States. Each participant got two doses of an mRNA SARS-CoV-2 vaccine, either BNT162b2 or mRNA-1273. On days 3 and 7, half of the culture medium was replaced with fresh IL-2-containing medium. Each peptide stimulation condition was cultured in triplicate wells unless otherwise noted. Using Ficoll-Paque Plus gradient centrifugation, PBMC were separated from whole blood and then either used fresh or cryopreserved at -140C. Genomic DNA was extracted from cultured CD4+ T cells with the QIAamp micro DNA kit. In the germline V gene, CDR1 corresponds to SQVTM and CDR2 to ANQGSEA. The CDR3 measures 11 amino acids from cysteine to phenylalanine. This entry keeps only the CDR3 DNA: 33 bases, framed from base 1. V is clipped by 4 bases and J by 6 bases, and the sequence between their germline boundaries is 9 bases long.

The investigation overall reported the following: At late post-vaccination timepoints, both infection-induced and vaccine-induced clones showed marked clonal contraction, consistent with waning T cell responses. The study was limited by a small number of convalescent patients, and early post-infection timepoints were lacking. For convalescent patients, new clones induced by the vaccine made up most of the post-vaccine spike-reactive repertoire, and these new clones were largely distinct from the clones induced by infection.

The sequence came from a human donor who had a prior SARS-CoV-2 infection. The chain is assembled from TRBV29-1 and TRBJ1-2; the D gene identity is not certain. Here the sequenced sample was CD4+ T cells from PBMCs cultured without peptide, taken after COVID-19 vaccination. The CDR3 region reads CSVGGRDGYTF. The nucleotide sequence reads TGCAGCGTTGGAGGGAGGGATGGCTACACCTTC.